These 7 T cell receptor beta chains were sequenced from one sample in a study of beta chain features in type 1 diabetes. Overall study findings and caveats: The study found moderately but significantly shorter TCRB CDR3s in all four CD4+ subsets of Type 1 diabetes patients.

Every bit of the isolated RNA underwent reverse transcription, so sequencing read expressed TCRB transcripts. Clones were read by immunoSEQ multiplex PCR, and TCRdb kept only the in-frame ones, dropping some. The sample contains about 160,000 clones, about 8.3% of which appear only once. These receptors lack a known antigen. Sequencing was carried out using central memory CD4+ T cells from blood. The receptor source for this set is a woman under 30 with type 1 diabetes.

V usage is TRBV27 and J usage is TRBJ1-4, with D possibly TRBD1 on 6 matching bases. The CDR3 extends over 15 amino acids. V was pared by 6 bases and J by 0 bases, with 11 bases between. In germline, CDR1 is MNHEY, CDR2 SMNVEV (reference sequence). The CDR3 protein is CASRPTGTTNEKLFF. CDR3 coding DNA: TGTGCCAGCAGGCCCACAGGGACAACTAATGAAAAACTGTTTTTT.

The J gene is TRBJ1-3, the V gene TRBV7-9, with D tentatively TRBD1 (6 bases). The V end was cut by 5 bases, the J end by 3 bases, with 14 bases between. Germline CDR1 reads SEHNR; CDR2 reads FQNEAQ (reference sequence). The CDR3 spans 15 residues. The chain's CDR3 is CASSTAGAYGNTIYF. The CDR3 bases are TGTGCCAGCAGCACGGCAGGGGCTTATGGAAACACCATATATTTT.

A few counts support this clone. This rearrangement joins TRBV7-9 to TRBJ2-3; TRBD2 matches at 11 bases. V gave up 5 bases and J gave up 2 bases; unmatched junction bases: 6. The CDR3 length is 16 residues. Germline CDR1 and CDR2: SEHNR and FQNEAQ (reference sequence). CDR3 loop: CASSPGTSGATDTQYF. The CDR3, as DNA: TGTGCCAGCAGCCCCGGGACTAGCGGAGCCACAGATACGCAGTATTTT.

The CDR3 DNA is TGTGCCAGCAGCTTGTATCTAGCGGGCCCCAGCTCCTACAATGAGCAGTTCTTC. Its translation is CASSLYLAGPSSYNEQFF. J is TRBJ2-1 and V is TRBV5-7; TRBD2 matches at 8 bases. TRBV5-7 is known as an ORF, though its function is uncertain. The CDR3 has 18 amino acids. The J segment lost 0 bases and the V segment lost 1 base, leaving 9 bases of the junction unmatched.

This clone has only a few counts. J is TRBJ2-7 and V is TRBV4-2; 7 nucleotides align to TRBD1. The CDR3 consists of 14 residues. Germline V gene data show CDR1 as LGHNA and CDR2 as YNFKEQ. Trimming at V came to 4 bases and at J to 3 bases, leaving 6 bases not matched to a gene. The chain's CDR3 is CASSRPDRHYEQYF. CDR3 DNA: TGTGCCAGCAGCCGCCCGGACAGGCACTACGAGCAGTACTTC.

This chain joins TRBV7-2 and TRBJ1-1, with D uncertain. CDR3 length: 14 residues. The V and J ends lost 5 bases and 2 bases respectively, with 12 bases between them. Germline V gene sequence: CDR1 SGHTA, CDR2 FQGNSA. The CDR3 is CASSPRRGNTEAFF. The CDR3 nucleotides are TGTGCCAGCAGCCCCCGGCGGGGAAACACTGAAGCTTTCTTT.

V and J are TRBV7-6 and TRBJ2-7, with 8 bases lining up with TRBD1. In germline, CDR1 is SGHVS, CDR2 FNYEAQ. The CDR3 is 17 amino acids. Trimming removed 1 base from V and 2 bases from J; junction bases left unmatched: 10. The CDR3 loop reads CASSLGVAGQVPYEQYF. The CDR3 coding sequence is TGTGCCAGCAGCTTAGGCGTCGCGGGACAGGTCCCCTACGAGCAGTACTTC.